This T cell receptor beta chain was documented in a study of blood T cell repertoires in COVID-19. Sequenced by immunoSEQ multiplex PCR; TCRdb stores in-frame clones only, minus some. The sample carries about 310,000 clones, about nine tenths recorded once. Between the trimmed V and J ends, which lost 2 bases and 1 base, there was a span of 21 bases. Germline V gene lookup returns CDR1 LGHDT and CDR2 YNNKEL (reference sequence). This CDR3 contains 19 residues. Symptom resolution, clearance, or two negative PCRs marked the recovered donors of Cohort 3. Material for sequencing was PBMCs or T cells enriched from blood (not recorded which). The V and J genes are TRBV3-1 (or the pseudogene TRBV3-2) and TRBJ2-1; D might be TRBD2 (6 bases). The receptor was isolated from a woman aged 40 to 50 who had recovered from COVID-19. Here the CDR3 reads CASSQQSWVGGRSYNEQFF. CDR3 DNA sequence: TGTGCCAGCAGCCAACAGAGTTGGGTCGGGGGAAGGTCCTACAATGAGCAGTTCTTC.